The following is a T cell receptor beta chain sequence with its context. This table comes from immunoSEQ multiplex PCR, and its TCRdb copy is limited to in-frame clones, with some not included. The table has about 110,000 clones, approximately 90% seen once; the top ten hold roughly 7%. This sample stems from a study of T cell responses to AZD1222 COVID-19 vaccine. This CDR3 contains 15 residues. Germline CDR1 reads MNHNS; CDR2 reads SASEGT. Trimming left V 2 bases short and J 2 bases short, with 12 bases between. Material: peripheral blood, obtained on day 0 of AZD1222 vaccination. V is TRBV6-1 and J is TRBJ1-2; D is perhaps TRBD1 (5 bases). The sequence came from an adult in good health. The CDR3 here is CASSEFGGTNYGYTF. The DNA of the CDR3 is TGTGCCAGCAGTGAATTTGGGGGGACCAACTATGGCTACACCTTC.